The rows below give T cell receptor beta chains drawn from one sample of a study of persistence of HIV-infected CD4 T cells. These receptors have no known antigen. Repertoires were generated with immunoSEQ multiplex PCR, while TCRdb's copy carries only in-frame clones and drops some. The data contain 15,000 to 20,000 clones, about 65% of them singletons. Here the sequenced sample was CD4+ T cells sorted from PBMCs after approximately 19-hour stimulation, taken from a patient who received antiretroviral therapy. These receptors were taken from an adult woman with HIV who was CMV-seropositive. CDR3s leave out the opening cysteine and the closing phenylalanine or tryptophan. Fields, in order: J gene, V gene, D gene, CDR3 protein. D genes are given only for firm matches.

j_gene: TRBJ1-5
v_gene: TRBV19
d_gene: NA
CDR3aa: ASSARQISNQPQH

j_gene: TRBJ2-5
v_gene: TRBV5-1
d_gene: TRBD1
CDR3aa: ASSLGGQGRLQETQY

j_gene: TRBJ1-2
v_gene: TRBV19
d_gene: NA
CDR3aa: ASSIQNSYGYT

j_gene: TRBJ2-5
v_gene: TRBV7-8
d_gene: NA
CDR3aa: ASSLSGPQETQY

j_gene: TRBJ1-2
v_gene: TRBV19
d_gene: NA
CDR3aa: ASASRGNGYT

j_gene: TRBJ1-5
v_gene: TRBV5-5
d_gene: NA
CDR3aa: ASSLKDVPPAQH

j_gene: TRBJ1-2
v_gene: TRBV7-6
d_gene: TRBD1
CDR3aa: ASSLLRQGDGYT

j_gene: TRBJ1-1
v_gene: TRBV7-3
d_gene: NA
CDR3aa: ASSPHGGRETEAF

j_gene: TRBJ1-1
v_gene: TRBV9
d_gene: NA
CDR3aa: ASSVEGRNTEAF

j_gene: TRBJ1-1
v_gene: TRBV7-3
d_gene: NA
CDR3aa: ASSLAGTSEAF

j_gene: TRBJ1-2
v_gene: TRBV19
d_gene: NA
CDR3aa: ASSSPRTGPGYT

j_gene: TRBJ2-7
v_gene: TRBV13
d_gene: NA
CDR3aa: ASSLGGDRQY

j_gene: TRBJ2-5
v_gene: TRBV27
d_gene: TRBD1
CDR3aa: ASSLGVTGRETQY

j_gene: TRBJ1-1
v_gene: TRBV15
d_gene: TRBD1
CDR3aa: ATNRGGSGTEAF

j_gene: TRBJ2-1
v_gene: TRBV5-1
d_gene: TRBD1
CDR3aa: ASSPTGLSYNEQF

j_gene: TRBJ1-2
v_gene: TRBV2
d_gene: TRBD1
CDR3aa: ASNIQGVDYGYT

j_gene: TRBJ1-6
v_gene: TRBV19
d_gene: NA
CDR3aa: ASSIGQYNSPLH

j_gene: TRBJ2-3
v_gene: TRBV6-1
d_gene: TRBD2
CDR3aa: ASSELGVAGGATDTQY

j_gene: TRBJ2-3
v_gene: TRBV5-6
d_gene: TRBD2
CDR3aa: ASSLRLAGSTDTQY

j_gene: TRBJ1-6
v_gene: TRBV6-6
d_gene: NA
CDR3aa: ASSGHSENSPLH

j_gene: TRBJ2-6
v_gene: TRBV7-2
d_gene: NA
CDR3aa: ASSLRQGGSGANVLT

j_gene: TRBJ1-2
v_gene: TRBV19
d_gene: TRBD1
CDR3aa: ASSMDRGNGYT

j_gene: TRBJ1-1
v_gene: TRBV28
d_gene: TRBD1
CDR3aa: ASSPQGAPSIAF

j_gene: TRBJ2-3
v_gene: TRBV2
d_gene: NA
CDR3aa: ASSGDNRVTDTQY

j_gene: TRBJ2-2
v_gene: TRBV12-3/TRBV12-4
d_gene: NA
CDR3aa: ASSLFGSGELF

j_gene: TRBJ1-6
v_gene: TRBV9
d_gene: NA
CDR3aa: ASSVKENSPLH

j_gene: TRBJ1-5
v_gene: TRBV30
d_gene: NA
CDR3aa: AWRGGAGNQPQH

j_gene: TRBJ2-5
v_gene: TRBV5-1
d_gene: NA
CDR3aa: ASSFGGASLAETQY

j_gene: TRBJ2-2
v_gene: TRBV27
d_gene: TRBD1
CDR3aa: ASSFLTGYDTGELF

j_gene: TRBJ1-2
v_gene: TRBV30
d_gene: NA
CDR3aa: AWSTTGTARIGGT

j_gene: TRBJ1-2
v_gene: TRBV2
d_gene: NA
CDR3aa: AITGNYGYT

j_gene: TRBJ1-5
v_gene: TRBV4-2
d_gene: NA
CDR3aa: ASSQGGWNPNQPQH

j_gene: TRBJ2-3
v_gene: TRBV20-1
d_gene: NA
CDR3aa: SAIRDLAQY

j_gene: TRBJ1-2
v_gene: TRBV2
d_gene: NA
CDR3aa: ASSEGGALSNYGYT

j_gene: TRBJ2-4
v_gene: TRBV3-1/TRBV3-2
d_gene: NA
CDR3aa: ASSQDGRGIGAKNIQY

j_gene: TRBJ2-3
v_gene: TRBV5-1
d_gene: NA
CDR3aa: ASSLLPESTDTQY

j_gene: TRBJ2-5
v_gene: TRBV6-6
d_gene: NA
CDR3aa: ASSYGVGTQY

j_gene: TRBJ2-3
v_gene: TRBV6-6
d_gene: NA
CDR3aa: ASRRSTDTQY

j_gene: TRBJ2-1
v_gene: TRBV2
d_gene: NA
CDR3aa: ASKDLEQF

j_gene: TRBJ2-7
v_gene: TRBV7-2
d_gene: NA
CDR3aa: ASSYSHSPYEQY

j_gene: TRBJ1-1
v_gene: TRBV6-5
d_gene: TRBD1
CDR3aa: ASRWDRQNTEAF

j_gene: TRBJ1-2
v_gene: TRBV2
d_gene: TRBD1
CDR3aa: ASKEGAGTYFGYT

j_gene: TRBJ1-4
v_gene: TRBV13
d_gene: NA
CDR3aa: ASSLYTATNEKLF

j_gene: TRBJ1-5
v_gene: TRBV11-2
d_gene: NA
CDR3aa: ASSHTDGPNQPQH

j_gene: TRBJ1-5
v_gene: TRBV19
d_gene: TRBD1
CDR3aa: ASSILDRAAQPQH

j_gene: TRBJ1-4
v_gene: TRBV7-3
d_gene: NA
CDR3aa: ASSLTGPGSGNEKLF

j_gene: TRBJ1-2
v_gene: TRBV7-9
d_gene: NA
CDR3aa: ASSLAGLNYGYT

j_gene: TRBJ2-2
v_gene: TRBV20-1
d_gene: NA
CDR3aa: SARVGGELF

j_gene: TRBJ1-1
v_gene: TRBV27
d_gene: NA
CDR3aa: ASRYGTSSTEAF

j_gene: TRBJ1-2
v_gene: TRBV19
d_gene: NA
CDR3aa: ASSIAGRRGYT

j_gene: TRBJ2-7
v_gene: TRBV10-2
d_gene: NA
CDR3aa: ASSEQSVYEQY

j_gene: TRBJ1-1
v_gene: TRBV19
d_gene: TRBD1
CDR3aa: ASRMGGQKNTEAF

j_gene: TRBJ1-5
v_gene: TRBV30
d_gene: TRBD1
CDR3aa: AWSVQGANVPQH

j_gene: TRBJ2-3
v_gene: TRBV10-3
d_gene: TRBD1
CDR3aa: AIRPGQGSDTQY